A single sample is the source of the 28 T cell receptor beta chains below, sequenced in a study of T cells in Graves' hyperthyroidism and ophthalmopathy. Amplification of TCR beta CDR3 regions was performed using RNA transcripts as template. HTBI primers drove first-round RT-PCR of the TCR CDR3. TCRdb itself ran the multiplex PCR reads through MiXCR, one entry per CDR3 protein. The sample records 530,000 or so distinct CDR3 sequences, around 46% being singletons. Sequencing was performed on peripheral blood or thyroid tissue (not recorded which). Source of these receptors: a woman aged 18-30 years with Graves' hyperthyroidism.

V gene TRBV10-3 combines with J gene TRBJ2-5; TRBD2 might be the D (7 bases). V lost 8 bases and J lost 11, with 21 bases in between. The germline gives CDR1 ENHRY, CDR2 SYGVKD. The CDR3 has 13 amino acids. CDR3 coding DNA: TGTGCCATCTCAGCGGGGCGGGACAATGAGCAGTACTTC. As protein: CAISAGRDNEQYF.

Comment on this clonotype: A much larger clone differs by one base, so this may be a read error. Here the CDR3 reads CASSQVAGQGKTHEQYF. The CDR3 DNA reads as TGTGCCAGCAGCCAAGTGGCGGGACAGGGGAAAACCCACGAGCAGTACTTC. The chain couples TRBV3-1 to TRBJ2-7, with 10 bases that match TRBD1. Looked up from germline, CDR1 is LGHDT and CDR2 is YNNKEL (reference sequence). With V trimmed by 1 base and J by 5 bases, 11 bases remained unmatched. The CDR3 is 17 residues long.

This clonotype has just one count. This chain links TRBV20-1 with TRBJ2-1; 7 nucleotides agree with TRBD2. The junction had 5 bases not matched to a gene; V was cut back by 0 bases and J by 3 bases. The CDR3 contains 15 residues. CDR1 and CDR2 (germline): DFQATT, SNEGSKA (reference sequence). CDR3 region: CSARDRERDYNEQFF. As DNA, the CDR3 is TGCAGTGCTAGAGATCGGGAGCGGGACTACAATGAGCAGTTCTTC.

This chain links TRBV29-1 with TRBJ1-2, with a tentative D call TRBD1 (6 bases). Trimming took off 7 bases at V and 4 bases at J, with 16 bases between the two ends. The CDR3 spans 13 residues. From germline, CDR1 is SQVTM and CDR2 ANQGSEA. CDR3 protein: CSAAGGGGYGYTF. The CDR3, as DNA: TGCAGCGCCGCTGGCGGGGGCGGCTATGGCTACACCTTC.

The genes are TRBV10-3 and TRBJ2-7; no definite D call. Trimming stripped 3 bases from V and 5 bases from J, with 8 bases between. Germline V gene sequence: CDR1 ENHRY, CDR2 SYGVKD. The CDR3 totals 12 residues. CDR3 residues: CAISDLQHEQYF. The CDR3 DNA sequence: TGTGCCATCAGTGATCTACAACACGAGCAGTACTTC.

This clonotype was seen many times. Here the CDR3 DNA reads TGTGCCAGCAGTTTATGGGGGGGAAGGAATTACGAGCAGTACTTC. As protein: CASSLWGGRNYEQYF. The chain links TRBV12-3 or TRBV12-4 to TRBJ2-7; 7 bases are shared with TRBD2. This CDR3 has 15 residues. With V trimmed by 2 bases and J by 4 bases, 8 bases remained unmatched.

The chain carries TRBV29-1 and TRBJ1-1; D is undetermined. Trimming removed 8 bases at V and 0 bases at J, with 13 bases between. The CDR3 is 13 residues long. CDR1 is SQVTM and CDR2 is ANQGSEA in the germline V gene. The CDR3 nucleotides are TGCAGCTTAGACCTCGGATTGAACACTGAAGCTTTCTTT. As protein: CSLDLGLNTEAFF.

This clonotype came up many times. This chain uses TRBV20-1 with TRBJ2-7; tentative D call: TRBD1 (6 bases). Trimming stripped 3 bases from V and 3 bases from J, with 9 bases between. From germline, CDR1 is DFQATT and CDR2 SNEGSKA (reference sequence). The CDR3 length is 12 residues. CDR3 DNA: TGCAGTGCTAGTGTACAGGGCTACGAGCAGTACTTC. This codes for CSASVQGYEQYF.

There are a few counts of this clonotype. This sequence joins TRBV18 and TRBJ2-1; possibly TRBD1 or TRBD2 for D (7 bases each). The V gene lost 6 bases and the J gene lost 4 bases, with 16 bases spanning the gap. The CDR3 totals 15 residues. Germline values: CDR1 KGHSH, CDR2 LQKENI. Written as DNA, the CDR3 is TGTGCCAGCTCTACAGGGACAGCGGGATACAATGAGCAGTTCTTC. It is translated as CASSTGTAGYNEQFF.

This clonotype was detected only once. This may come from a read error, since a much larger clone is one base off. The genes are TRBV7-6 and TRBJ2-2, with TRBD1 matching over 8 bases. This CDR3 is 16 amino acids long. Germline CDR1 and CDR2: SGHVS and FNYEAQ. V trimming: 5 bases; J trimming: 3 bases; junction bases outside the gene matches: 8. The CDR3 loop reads CASSQGALMDTGELFF. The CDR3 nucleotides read TGTGCCAGCAGCCAGGGGGCGCTCATGGACACCGGGGAGCTGTTTTTT.

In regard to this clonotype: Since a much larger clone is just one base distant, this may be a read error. CDR3 loop: CASGLRLGGGYTF. CDR3 in DNA: TGTGCTAGTGGTTTGAGACTCGGGGGTGGCTACACCTTC. The chain recombines TRBV12-5 with TRBJ1-2, with D possibly being TRBD1 (5 bases). Germline V CDR1 and CDR2: LGHNT, FRNRAP. This CDR3 is 13 amino acids long. The ends were cut back, 2 bases at V and 7 bases at J, with 11 bases in the middle. The entire variable domain, with the rest obtained from reference TRBV12-5 and TRBJ1-2, is as follows: DARVTQTPRHKVTEMGQEVTMRCQPILGHNTVFWYRQTMMQGLELLAYFRNRAPLDDSGMPKDRFSAEMPDATLATLKIQPSEPRDSAVYFCASGLRLGGGYTFGSGTRLTVV.

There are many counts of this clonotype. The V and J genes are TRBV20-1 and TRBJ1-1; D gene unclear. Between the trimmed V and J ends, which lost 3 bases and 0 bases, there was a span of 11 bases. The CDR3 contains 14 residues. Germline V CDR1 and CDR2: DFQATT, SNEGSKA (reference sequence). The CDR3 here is CSASEVPLNTEAFF. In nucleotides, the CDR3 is TGCAGTGCTAGCGAGGTCCCACTGAACACTGAAGCTTTCTTT.

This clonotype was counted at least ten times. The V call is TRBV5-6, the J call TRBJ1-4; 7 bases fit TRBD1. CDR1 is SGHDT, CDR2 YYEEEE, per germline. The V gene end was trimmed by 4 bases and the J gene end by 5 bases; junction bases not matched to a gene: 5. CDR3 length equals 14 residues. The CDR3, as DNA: TGTGCCAGCAGCCCCGGGACAGACAATGAAAAACTGTTTTTT. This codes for CASSPGTDNEKLFF.

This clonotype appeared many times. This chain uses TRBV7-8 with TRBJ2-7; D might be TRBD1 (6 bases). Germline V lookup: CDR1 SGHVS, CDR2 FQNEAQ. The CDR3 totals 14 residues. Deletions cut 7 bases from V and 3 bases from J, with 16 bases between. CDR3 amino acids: CASTNLDRDYEQYF. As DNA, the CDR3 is TGTGCCAGCACCAATCTGGACAGAGACTACGAGCAGTACTTC.

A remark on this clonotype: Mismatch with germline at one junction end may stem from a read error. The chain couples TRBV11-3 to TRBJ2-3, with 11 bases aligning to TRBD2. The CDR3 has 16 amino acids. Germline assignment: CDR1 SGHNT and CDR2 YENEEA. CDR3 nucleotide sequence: TGCGCCGGCAGCTTGGAGGGACTAGCGGACACAGATACGCAGTATTTT. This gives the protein CAGSLEGLADTDTQYF.

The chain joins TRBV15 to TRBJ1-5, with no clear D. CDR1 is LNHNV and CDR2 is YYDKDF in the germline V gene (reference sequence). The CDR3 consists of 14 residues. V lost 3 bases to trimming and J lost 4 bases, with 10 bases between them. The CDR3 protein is CATSSWRENQPQHF. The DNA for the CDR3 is TGTGCCACCAGCAGCTGGAGGGAGAATCAGCCCCAGCATTTT.

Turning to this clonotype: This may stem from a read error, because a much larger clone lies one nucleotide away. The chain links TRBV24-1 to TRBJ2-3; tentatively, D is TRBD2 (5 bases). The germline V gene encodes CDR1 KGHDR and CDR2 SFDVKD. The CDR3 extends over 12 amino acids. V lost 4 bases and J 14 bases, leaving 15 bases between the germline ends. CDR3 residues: CATSDSRVRWYF. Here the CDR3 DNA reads TGTGCCACCAGTGACTCGAGGGTGAGATGGTATTTT.

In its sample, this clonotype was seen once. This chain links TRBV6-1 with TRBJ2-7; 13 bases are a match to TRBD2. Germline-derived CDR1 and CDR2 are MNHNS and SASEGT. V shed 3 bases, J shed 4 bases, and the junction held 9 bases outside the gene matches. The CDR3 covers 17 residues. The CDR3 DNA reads TGTGCCAGCAGTGACCTACTAGCGGGAGGGCCGGGTTACGAGCAGTACTTC. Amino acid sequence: CASSDLLAGGPGYEQYF.

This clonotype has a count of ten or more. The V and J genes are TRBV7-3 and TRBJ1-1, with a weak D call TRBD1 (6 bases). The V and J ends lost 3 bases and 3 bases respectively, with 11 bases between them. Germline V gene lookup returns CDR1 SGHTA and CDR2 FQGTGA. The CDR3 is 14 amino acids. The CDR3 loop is CASSLYRDDTEAFF. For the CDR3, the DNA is TGTGCCAGCAGCTTGTACAGGGACGACACTGAAGCTTTCTTT.

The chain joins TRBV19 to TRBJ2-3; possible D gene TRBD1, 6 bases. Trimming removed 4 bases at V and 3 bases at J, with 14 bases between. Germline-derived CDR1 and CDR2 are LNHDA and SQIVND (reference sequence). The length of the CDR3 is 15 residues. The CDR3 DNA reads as TGTGCCAGTAGTAACAGGGACGGGGTTACAGATACGCAGTATTTT. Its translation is CASSNRDGVTDTQYF.

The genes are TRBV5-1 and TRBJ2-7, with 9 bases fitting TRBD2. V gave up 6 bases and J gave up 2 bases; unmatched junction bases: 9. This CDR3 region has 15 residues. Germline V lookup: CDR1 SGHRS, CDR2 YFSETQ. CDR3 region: CASNPSPSGAYEQYF. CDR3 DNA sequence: TGCGCCAGCAATCCATCCCCTAGCGGGGCCTACGAGCAGTACTTC.

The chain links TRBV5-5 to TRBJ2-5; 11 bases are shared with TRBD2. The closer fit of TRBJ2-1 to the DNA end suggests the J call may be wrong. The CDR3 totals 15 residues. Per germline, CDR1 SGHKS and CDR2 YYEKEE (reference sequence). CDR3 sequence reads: CASSLGSGRGSEQFF. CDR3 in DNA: TGTGCCAGCAGCTTGGGTAGCGGGAGGGGGAGTGAGCAGTTCTTC.

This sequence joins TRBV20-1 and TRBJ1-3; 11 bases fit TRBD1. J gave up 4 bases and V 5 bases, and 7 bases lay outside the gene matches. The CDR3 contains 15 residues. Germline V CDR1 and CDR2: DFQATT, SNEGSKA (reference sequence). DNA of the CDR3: TGCAGTGCTGGTGGACAGGGGGCGGTAGGAAACACCATATATTTT. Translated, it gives CSAGGQGAVGNTIYF.

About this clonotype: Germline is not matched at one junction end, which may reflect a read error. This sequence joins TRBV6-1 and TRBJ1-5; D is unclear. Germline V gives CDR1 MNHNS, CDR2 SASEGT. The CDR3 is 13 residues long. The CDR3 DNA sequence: TGTGCCAGCAGCGAGGCTAGCGATCAGCCCCAGCATTTT. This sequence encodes CASSEASDQPQHF.

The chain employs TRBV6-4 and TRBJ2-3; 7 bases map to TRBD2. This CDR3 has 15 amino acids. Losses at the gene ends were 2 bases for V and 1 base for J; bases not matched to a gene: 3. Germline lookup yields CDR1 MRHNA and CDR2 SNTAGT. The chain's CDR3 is CASSDRAGGTDTQYF. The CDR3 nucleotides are TGTGCCAGCAGTGACAGGGCGGGAGGCACAGATACGCAGTATTTT.

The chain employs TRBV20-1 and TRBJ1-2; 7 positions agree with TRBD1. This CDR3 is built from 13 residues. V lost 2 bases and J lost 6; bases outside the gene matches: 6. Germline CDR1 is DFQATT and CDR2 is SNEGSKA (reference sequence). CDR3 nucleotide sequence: TGCAGTGCTAGACCGACAGGGCTCCATGGCTACACCTTC. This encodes CSARPTGLHGYTF.

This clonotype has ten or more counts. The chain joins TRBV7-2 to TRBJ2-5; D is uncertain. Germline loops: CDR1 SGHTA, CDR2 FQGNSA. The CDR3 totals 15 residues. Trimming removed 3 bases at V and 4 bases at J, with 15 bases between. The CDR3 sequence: CASSFGRPIGETQYF. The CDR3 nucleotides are TGTGCCAGCAGCTTCGGCCGCCCTATCGGAGAGACCCAGTACTTC.

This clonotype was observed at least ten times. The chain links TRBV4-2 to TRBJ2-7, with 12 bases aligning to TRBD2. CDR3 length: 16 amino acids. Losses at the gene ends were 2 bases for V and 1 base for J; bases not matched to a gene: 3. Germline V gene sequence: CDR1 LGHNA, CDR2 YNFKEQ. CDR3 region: CASSQSSGRASYEQYF. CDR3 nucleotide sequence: TGTGCCAGCAGCCAATCTAGCGGGAGGGCATCCTACGAGCAGTACTTC.